The rows below give T cell receptor beta chains drawn from one sample of a study of blood T cell repertoires in COVID-19. Produced via immunoSEQ multiplex PCR; TCRdb's table is partial and in-frame only. The table records 130,000 or so clones, about 70% of them present only once. The sample consisted of peripheral blood. The receptors were sampled from a woman in her 70s with acute or convalescent COVID-19. Each CDR3 is given with its conserved first and last residue. The D gene is left open where the match is weak. The size entry is marked missing in some rows and otherwise reads once, few, many or a size class.

CDR3aa: CASSEGLAGVNTGELFF; CDR3nt: TGTGCCAGCAGCGAGGGACTAGCGGGAGTAAACACCGGGGAGCTGTTTTTT; v_gene: TRBV9; len: 17; j_gene: TRBJ2-2; d_gene: TRBD2; abundance: NA
CDR3aa: CASSFYNARGRMETEAFF; CDR3nt: TGTGCCAGCAGCTTTTATAATGCGCGGGGGCGGATGGAGACTGAAGCTTTCTTT; v_gene: TRBV11-2; len: 18; j_gene: TRBJ1-1; d_gene: NA; abundance: once
CDR3aa: CASSIGLRTGTEKLFF; CDR3nt: TGTGCCAGTAGTATAGGGTTGAGGACAGGGACTGAAAAACTGTTTTTT; v_gene: TRBV19; len: 16; j_gene: TRBJ1-4; d_gene: TRBD1; abundance: few
CDR3aa: CASSPVEMNTEAFF; CDR3nt: TGTGCCAGCTCACCGGTAGAAATGAACACTGAAGCTTTCTTT; v_gene: TRBV18; len: 14; j_gene: TRBJ1-1; d_gene: NA; abundance: once
CDR3aa: CASRPRTGYYEQYF; CDR3nt: TGTGCCAGCAGACCTCGGACAGGGTACTACGAGCAGTACTTC; v_gene: TRBV27; len: 14; j_gene: TRBJ2-7; d_gene: TRBD1; abundance: NA
CDR3aa: CASSPDRGQDKNIQYF; CDR3nt: TGTGCCAGCAGCCCGGACAGGGGGCAGGACAAAAACATTCAGTACTTC; v_gene: TRBV9; len: 16; j_gene: TRBJ2-4; d_gene: TRBD1; abundance: NA
CDR3aa: CAWSATGLYGYTF; CDR3nt: TGTGCCTGGAGTGCAACAGGCCTATATGGCTACACCTTC; v_gene: TRBV30; len: 13; j_gene: TRBJ1-2; d_gene: NA; abundance: many
CDR3aa: CASSLNLSPQVGYTF; CDR3nt: TGCGCCAGCAGCTTGAATCTGAGCCCCCAAGTCGGCTACACCTTC; v_gene: TRBV5-1; len: 15; j_gene: TRBJ1-2; d_gene: NA; abundance: NA
CDR3aa: CASSTRVADNQPQHF; CDR3nt: TGTGCCAGTAGTACCAGGGTGGCAGATAATCAGCCCCAGCATTTT; v_gene: TRBV19; len: 15; j_gene: TRBJ1-5; d_gene: NA; abundance: NA
CDR3aa: CASSLAGSTEAFF; CDR3nt: TGCGCCAGCAGCTTGGCGGGGTCCACTGAAGCTTTCTTT; v_gene: TRBV5-1; len: 13; j_gene: TRBJ1-1; d_gene: NA; abundance: NA
CDR3aa: CASRASGFYEQYF; CDR3nt: TGTGCCAGCAGGGCCAGCGGCTTCTACGAGCAGTACTTC; v_gene: TRBV28; len: 13; j_gene: TRBJ2-7; d_gene: NA; abundance: NA
CDR3aa: CASSRAGGEYNEQFF; CDR3nt: TGTGCCAGCAGCCGGGCGGGGGGGGAATACAATGAGCAGTTCTTC; v_gene: TRBV6-2/TRBV6-3; len: 15; j_gene: TRBJ2-1; d_gene: TRBD2; abundance: NA
CDR3aa: CASSPGQGKEKLFF; CDR3nt: TGCGCCAGCAGCCCGGGACAGGGGAAGGAAAAACTGTTTTTT; v_gene: TRBV4-1; len: 14; j_gene: TRBJ1-4; d_gene: TRBD1; abundance: NA
CDR3aa: CASSQIGQGAGELFF; CDR3nt: TGTGCCAGCAGCCAAATAGGACAGGGAGCCGGGGAGCTGTTTTTT; v_gene: TRBV3-1/TRBV3-2; len: 15; j_gene: TRBJ2-2; d_gene: TRBD1; abundance: NA
CDR3aa: CATSDSARGYGYTF; CDR3nt: TGTGCCACCAGTGATTCGGCCAGGGGATATGGCTACACCTTC; v_gene: TRBV24-1; len: 14; j_gene: TRBJ1-2; d_gene: NA; abundance: NA
CDR3aa: CASSRRDSFNSPLHF; CDR3nt: TGTGCCAGCAGCAGGAGGGACAGCTTCAATTCACCCCTCCACTTT; v_gene: TRBV7-2; len: 15; j_gene: TRBJ1-6; d_gene: TRBD1; abundance: NA
CDR3aa: CASSLGSGIYEQYF; CDR3nt: TGTGCCAGCAGCTTGGGTAGCGGGATTTACGAGCAGTACTTC; v_gene: TRBV9; len: 14; j_gene: TRBJ2-7; d_gene: TRBD2; abundance: few
CDR3aa: CASSVNFRSPLHF; CDR3nt: TGTGCCAGCAGCGTAAACTTTCGGTCACCCCTCCACTTT; v_gene: TRBV9; len: 13; j_gene: TRBJ1-6; d_gene: NA; abundance: few
CDR3aa: CASSSDRGPNQPQHF; CDR3nt: TGTGCCAGCAGCTCAGACAGGGGCCCCAATCAGCCCCAGCATTTT; v_gene: TRBV7-2; len: 15; j_gene: TRBJ1-5; d_gene: TRBD1; abundance: NA
CDR3aa: CASRPGQVNQPQHF; CDR3nt: TGTGCCAGCAGACCCGGACAGGTCAATCAGCCCCAGCATTTT; v_gene: TRBV28; len: 14; j_gene: TRBJ1-5; d_gene: TRBD1; abundance: NA
CDR3aa: CAWSSVNTEAFF; CDR3nt: TGTGCCTGGAGTTCCGTCAACACTGAAGCTTTCTTT; v_gene: TRBV30; len: 12; j_gene: TRBJ1-1; d_gene: NA; abundance: few
CDR3aa: CSVEARVYGYTF; CDR3nt: TGCAGCGTTGAGGCCAGGGTCTATGGCTACACCTTC; v_gene: TRBV29-1; len: 12; j_gene: TRBJ1-2; d_gene: NA; abundance: NA
CDR3aa: CASSQPPGTSVDEQYF; CDR3nt: TGTGCCAGCAGCCAACCCCCCGGGACTAGCGTGGACGAGCAGTACTTC; v_gene: TRBV4-2; len: 16; j_gene: TRBJ2-7; d_gene: TRBD2; abundance: few
CDR3aa: CASSLDRPGELFF; CDR3nt: TGCGCCAGCAGCTTGGATCGTCCCGGGGAGCTGTTTTTT; v_gene: TRBV5-1; len: 13; j_gene: TRBJ2-2; d_gene: NA; abundance: NA
CDR3aa: CASSAGTNLLLNSPLHF; CDR3nt: TGTGCCAGCAGCGCCGGGACAAACCTTCTGCTTAATTCACCCCTCCACTTT; v_gene: TRBV9; len: 17; j_gene: TRBJ1-6; d_gene: NA; abundance: NA
CDR3aa: CATETERGTEAFF; CDR3nt: TGTGCCACTGAGACGGAGCGAGGCACTGAAGCTTTCTTT; v_gene: TRBV10-3; len: 13; j_gene: TRBJ1-1; d_gene: NA; abundance: NA
CDR3aa: CQTNGQGSTEAFF; CDR3nt: TGCCAAACCAACGGGCAGGGCAGCACTGAAGCTTTCTTT; v_gene: TRBV6-6; len: 13; j_gene: TRBJ1-1; d_gene: NA; abundance: NA
CDR3aa: CASSLQAFMGQPQHF; CDR3nt: TGTGCCAGCAGCTTACAGGCGTTTATGGGCCAGCCCCAGCATTTT; v_gene: TRBV7-2; len: 15; j_gene: TRBJ1-5; d_gene: NA; abundance: NA
CDR3aa: CASSATSGLTYNEQFF; CDR3nt: TGTGCCAGCAGCGCGACTAGCGGGTTGACCTACAATGAGCAGTTCTTC; v_gene: TRBV2; len: 16; j_gene: TRBJ2-1; d_gene: TRBD2; abundance: NA
CDR3aa: CASTAGITGRNTEAFF; CDR3nt: TGTGCCAGCACAGCCGGGATAACAGGGAGGAACACTGAAGCTTTCTTT; v_gene: TRBV4-2; len: 16; j_gene: TRBJ1-1; d_gene: NA; abundance: NA
CDR3aa: CASSRGRINTEAFF; CDR3nt: TGTGCCAGCAGCCGCGGGAGAATCAACACTGAAGCTTTCTTT; v_gene: TRBV7-8; len: 14; j_gene: TRBJ1-1; d_gene: NA; abundance: few
CDR3aa: CASTLVLGGSSYEQYF; CDR3nt: TGTGCCAGCACCCTGGTGTTGGGCGGGAGCTCCTACGAGCAGTACTTC; v_gene: TRBV2; len: 16; j_gene: TRBJ2-7; d_gene: TRBD2; abundance: NA
CDR3aa: CASSYPTSGRKTYEQYF; CDR3nt: TGTGCCAGCAGCTATCCTACTAGCGGGAGGAAAACCTACGAGCAGTACTTC; v_gene: TRBV28; len: 17; j_gene: TRBJ2-7; d_gene: TRBD2; abundance: NA
CDR3aa: CASSSHQRGGTGELFF; CDR3nt: TGTGCCAGCAGCTCCCATCAGCGGGGGGGCACCGGGGAGCTGTTTTTT; v_gene: TRBV3-1/TRBV3-2; len: 16; j_gene: TRBJ2-2; d_gene: TRBD2; abundance: NA
CDR3aa: CASSHPLDFTAYNEQFF; CDR3nt: TGCGCCAGCAGTCATCCTCTCGACTTCACGGCCTACAATGAGCAGTTCTTC; v_gene: TRBV23-1; len: 17; j_gene: TRBJ2-1; d_gene: NA; abundance: NA
CDR3aa: CASSSRQGYTGELFF; CDR3nt: TGTGCCAGCAGCTCAAGACAAGGATACACCGGGGAGCTGTTTTTT; v_gene: TRBV7-9; len: 15; j_gene: TRBJ2-2; d_gene: NA; abundance: once
CDR3aa: CASSQGLPGANVLTF; CDR3nt: TGTGCCAGCAGTCAGGGACTCCCCGGGGCCAACGTCCTGACTTTC; v_gene: TRBV6-5; len: 15; j_gene: TRBJ2-6; d_gene: NA; abundance: NA
CDR3aa: CASSWDRVSLNTEAFF; CDR3nt: TGCGCCAGCAGCTGGGACAGGGTCTCACTGAACACTGAAGCTTTCTTT; v_gene: TRBV5-1; len: 16; j_gene: TRBJ1-1; d_gene: TRBD1; abundance: NA
CDR3aa: CSATESTDTQYF; CDR3nt: TGCAGCGCTACAGAGAGCACAGATACGCAGTATTTT; v_gene: TRBV29-1; len: 12; j_gene: TRBJ2-3; d_gene: NA; abundance: NA
CDR3aa: CASSNAGRGAGANVLTF; CDR3nt: TGTGCCAGCAGCAACGCCGGCAGGGGGGCGGGGGCCAACGTCCTGACTTTC; v_gene: TRBV21-1; len: 17; j_gene: TRBJ2-6; d_gene: NA; abundance: NA
CDR3aa: CASRGAFLRRYTF; CDR3nt: TGTGCCAGCAGAGGGGCCTTCCTCCGTCGCTACACCTTC; v_gene: TRBV2; len: 13; j_gene: TRBJ1-2; d_gene: NA; abundance: NA
CDR3aa: CASSSHDKNYGYTF; CDR3nt: TGTGCCAGCAGCTCGCATGACAAAAACTATGGCTACACCTTC; v_gene: TRBV5-6; len: 14; j_gene: TRBJ1-2; d_gene: NA; abundance: NA
CDR3aa: CASSPTTGTTDTQYF; CDR3nt: TGTGCCAGCAGCCCCACGACAGGAACCACAGATACGCAGTATTTT; v_gene: TRBV5-4; len: 15; j_gene: TRBJ2-3; d_gene: NA; abundance: NA
CDR3aa: CASSLNGQSDEQYF; CDR3nt: TGCGCCAGCAGCTTAAATGGGCAGTCTGACGAGCAGTACTTC; v_gene: TRBV5-1; len: 14; j_gene: TRBJ2-7; d_gene: NA; abundance: once
CDR3aa: CASRRGSGTDTQYF; CDR3nt: TGTGCCAGCCGGCGGGGTAGCGGGACAGATACGCAGTATTTT; v_gene: TRBV6-5; len: 14; j_gene: TRBJ2-3; d_gene: TRBD2; abundance: NA
CDR3aa: CASSGQGGGYTF; CDR3nt: TGTGCCAGTAGCGGACAGGGAGGTGGCTACACCTTC; v_gene: TRBV19; len: 12; j_gene: TRBJ1-2; d_gene: TRBD1; abundance: NA
CDR3aa: CASSPTPGSSYEQYF; CDR3nt: TGCGCCAGCAGCCCCACCCCGGGGAGCTCCTACGAGCAGTACTTC; v_gene: TRBV5-1; len: 15; j_gene: TRBJ2-7; d_gene: NA; abundance: few
CDR3aa: CASSRSGHTQYF; CDR3nt: TGTGCCAGCAGCCGGAGCGGACATACGCAGTATTTT; v_gene: TRBV5-6; len: 12; j_gene: TRBJ2-3; d_gene: NA; abundance: NA
CDR3aa: CASSEDLQGTYNSPLHF; CDR3nt: TGTGCCAGCAGTGAAGACCTACAGGGAACCTATAATTCACCCCTCCACTTT; v_gene: TRBV2; len: 17; j_gene: TRBJ1-6; d_gene: NA; abundance: NA
CDR3aa: CASSTGVSTDTQYF; CDR3nt: TGCGCCAGCAGCACGGGGGTTAGCACAGATACGCAGTATTTT; v_gene: TRBV5-1; len: 14; j_gene: TRBJ2-3; d_gene: NA; abundance: NA
CDR3aa: CASSFDRGANEKLFF; CDR3nt: TGTGCCAGCAGCTTCGACAGGGGGGCTAATGAAAAACTGTTTTTT; v_gene: TRBV5-4; len: 15; j_gene: TRBJ1-4; d_gene: TRBD1; abundance: few
CDR3aa: CASSLTGTGFGQPQHF; CDR3nt: TGTGCCAGCAGCTTAACCGGGACAGGGTTTGGACAGCCCCAGCATTTT; v_gene: TRBV7-8; len: 16; j_gene: TRBJ1-5; d_gene: TRBD1; abundance: NA
CDR3aa: CASSLAGQHTEAFF; CDR3nt: TGTGCCAGCAGCTTGGCGGGACAGCACACTGAAGCTTTCTTT; v_gene: TRBV5-4; len: 14; j_gene: TRBJ1-1; d_gene: TRBD1; abundance: once
CDR3aa: CASSAGGNTGELFF; CDR3nt: TGCGCCAGCAGTGCGGGAGGGAACACCGGGGAGCTGTTTTTT; v_gene: TRBV10-2; len: 14; j_gene: TRBJ2-2; d_gene: TRBD2; abundance: NA